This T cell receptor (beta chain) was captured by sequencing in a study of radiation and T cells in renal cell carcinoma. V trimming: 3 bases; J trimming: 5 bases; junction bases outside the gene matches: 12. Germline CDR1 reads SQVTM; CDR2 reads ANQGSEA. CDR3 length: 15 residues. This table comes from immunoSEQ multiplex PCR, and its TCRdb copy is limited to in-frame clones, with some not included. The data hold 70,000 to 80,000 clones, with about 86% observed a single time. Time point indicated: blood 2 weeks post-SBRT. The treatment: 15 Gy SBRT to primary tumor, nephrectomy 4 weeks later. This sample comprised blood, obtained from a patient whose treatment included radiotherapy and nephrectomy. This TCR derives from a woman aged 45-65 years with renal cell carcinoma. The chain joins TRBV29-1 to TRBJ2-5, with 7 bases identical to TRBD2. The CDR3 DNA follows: TGCAGCGTTGAGGGCGGTCAGGGAGGGCAGGAGACCCAGTACTTC. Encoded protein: CSVEGGQGGQETQYF.